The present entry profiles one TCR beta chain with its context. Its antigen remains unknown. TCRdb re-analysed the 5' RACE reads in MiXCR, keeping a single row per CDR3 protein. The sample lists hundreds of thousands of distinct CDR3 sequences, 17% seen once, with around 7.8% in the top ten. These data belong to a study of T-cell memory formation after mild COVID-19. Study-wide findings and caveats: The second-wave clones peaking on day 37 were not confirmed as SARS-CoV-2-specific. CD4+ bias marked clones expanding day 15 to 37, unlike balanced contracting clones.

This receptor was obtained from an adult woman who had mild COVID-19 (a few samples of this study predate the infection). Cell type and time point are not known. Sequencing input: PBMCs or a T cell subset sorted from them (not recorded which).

In nucleotides, the CDR3 is TGTGCCAGCCGGAGCGGGGGGAACTCCTACAATGAGCAGTTCTTC. Translating it yields CASRSGGNSYNEQFF. The rearrangement joins TRBV6-2 or TRBV6-3 to TRBJ2-1; 9 bases fit TRBD2. This CDR3 has 15 residues. The trim removed 8 bases at V and 0 bases at J, leaving 5 bases unmatched. Germline V gene sequence: CDR1 MNHEY, CDR2 SVGEGT.